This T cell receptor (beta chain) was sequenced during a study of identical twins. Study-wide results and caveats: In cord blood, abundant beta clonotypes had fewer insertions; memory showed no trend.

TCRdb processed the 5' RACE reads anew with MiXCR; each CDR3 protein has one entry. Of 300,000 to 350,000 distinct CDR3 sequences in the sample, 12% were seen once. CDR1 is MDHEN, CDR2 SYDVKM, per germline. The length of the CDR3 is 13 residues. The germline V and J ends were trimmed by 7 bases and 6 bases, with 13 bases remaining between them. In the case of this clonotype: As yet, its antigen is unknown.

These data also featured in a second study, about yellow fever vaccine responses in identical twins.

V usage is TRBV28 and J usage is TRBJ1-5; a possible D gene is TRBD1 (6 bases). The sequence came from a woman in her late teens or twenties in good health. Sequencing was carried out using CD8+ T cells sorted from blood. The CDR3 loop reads CASMGRGGQPQHF. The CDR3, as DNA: TGTGCCAGCATGGGCAGGGGTGGTCAGCCCCAGCATTTT. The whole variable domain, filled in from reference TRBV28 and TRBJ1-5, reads DVKVTQSSRYLVKRTGEKVFLECVQDMDHENMFWYRQDPGLGLRLIYFSYDVKMKEKGDIPEGYSVSREKKERFSLILESASTNQTSMYLCASMGRGGQPQHFGDGTRLSIL.